The 32 T cell receptor beta chains in this list originate from one sample, sequenced in a study of T cell responses to AZD1222 COVID-19 vaccine (dated by TCRdb to the early 2020s). The label giving this sample's time point can be read as: about 28 days (+/-7) after the second vaccine dose. Library preparation employed the immunoSEQ multiplex PCR assay. Imported from immuneACCESS, the table was reduced by TCRdb to in-frame sequences with V and J called. These copies leave out some clones; in studies compared against another copy, an unresolved V gene accounts for under half, and the cause of the remainder is not known. Present in this sample are 250,000 to 300,000 clones, 90% to 95% of which were seen just once. Roughly 0.6% of the sample is in the top ten clones. The source was peripheral blood, collected 28 days after the second AZD1222 dose. The receptors stem from an adult who received the AZD1222 COVID-19 vaccine.

The chain recombines TRBV6-1 with TRBJ1-2; 7 nucleotides align to TRBD1. Germline loops: CDR1 MNHNS, CDR2 SASEGT. Unmatched junction bases numbered 2, after V lost 3 bases and J lost 4 bases. This CDR3 spans 13 amino acids. The CDR3 bases are TGTGCCAGCAGTGACAGGGGGACCTATGGCTACACCTTC. Its protein is CASSDRGTYGYTF.

This clone was counted once. The genes are TRBV24-1 and TRBJ2-1; tentatively, D is TRBD2 (5 bases). CDR1 and CDR2 (germline): KGHDR, SFDVKD. The V and J ends lost 3 bases and 7 bases respectively, with 9 bases between them. The CDR3 length is 13 residues. The DNA for the CDR3 is TGTGCCACCAGTGATGGAGGTACGAATGAGCAGTTCTTC. This encodes CATSDGGTNEQFF.

This sequence joins TRBV7-2 and TRBJ2-4; D not certain. The CDR3 covers 15 residues. Germline CDR1 and CDR2: SGHTA and FQGNSA. The V end was cut by 3 bases, the J end by 8 bases, with 17 bases between. The DNA for the CDR3 is TGTGCCAGCAGCTTCCAGATATCCCTAAATGACATTCAGTACTTC. Encoded protein: CASSFQISLNDIQYF.

J is TRBJ2-7 and V is TRBV7-3; 11 bases agree with TRBD2. Trimming removed 5 bases from V and 3 bases from J; junction bases left unmatched: 6. The CDR3 contains 15 residues. Per germline, CDR1 SGHTA and CDR2 FQGTGA. The CDR3 sequence: CASSLLAGENYEQYF. The CDR3 bases are TGTGCCAGCAGCCTACTAGCGGGAGAGAACTACGAGCAGTACTTC.

The chain recombines TRBV3-1 (or the pseudogene TRBV3-2) with TRBJ2-2; 11 bases are shared with TRBD2. CDR1 and CDR2 (germline): LGHDT, YNNKEL (reference sequence). CDR3 length: 17 amino acids. V dropped 3 bases and J dropped 6; count of bases not matched to a gene: 9. CDR3: CASSQRGLAGGSGELFF. CDR3 nucleotides: TGTGCCAGCAGCCAGAGAGGCCTAGCGGGGGGCTCCGGGGAGCTGTTTTTT.

J is TRBJ2-1 and V is TRBV6-5, with 10 bases identical to TRBD2. V shed 5 bases, J shed 7 bases, and the junction held 5 bases outside the gene matches. The CDR3 has 14 residues. Looked up from germline, CDR1 is MNHEY and CDR2 is SVGAGI. CDR3 amino acids: CASSSGGALNEQFF. CDR3 coding DNA: TGTGCCAGCAGTAGCGGGGGGGCTTTGAATGAGCAGTTCTTC.

J is TRBJ2-7 and V is TRBV2; 7 nucleotides align to TRBD1. With V trimmed by 4 bases and J by 6 bases, 9 bases remained unmatched. CDR3 size: 14 residues. In germline, CDR1 is SNHLY, CDR2 FYNNEI. The CDR3 nucleotides read TGTGCCAGCAGTGGGCGGACAGGAGTAGGCGAGCAGTACTTC. Translated: CASSGRTGVGEQYF.

This chain joins TRBV5-5 and TRBJ2-5; TRBD2 is a possible D gene (5 bases). This CDR3 spans 17 amino acids. Germline V CDR1 and CDR2: SGHKS, YYEKEE (reference sequence). Trimming cost V 4 bases and J 5 bases, with 24 bases left between them. The CDR3 nucleotides are TGTGCCAGCAGCCTGTCAACGGGAACCTCCCCGGTTGAGACCCAGTACTTC. Translation gives CASSLSTGTSPVETQYF. Complete variable domain (other parts from reference TRBV5-5 and TRBJ2-5): DAGVTQSPTHLIKTRGQQVTLRCSPISGHKSVSWYQQVLGQGPQFIFQYYEKEERGRGNFPDRFSARQFPNYSSELNVNALLLGDSALYLCASSLSTGTSPVETQYFGPGTRLLVL.

The chain is built from TRBV28 and TRBJ1-2; the match to TRBD1 covers 8 bases. Trimming at V came to 10 bases and at J to 0 bases, leaving 4 bases not matched to a gene. The germline V gene has CDR1 MDHEN and CDR2 SYDVKM. This CDR3 is built from 13 residues. CDR3 residues: CATSGGANYGYTF. The CDR3 coding sequence is TGTGCCACCTCAGGGGGCGCTAACTATGGCTACACCTTC.

The genes are TRBV28 and TRBJ2-1; the D gene could be TRBD1 or TRBD2 (6 bases each). The V end was cut by 5 bases, the J end by 8 bases, with 16 bases between. Germline values: CDR1 MDHEN, CDR2 SYDVKM. There are 14 residues in the CDR3. This chain's CDR3 is CASSPGGRSDEQFF. The CDR3, as DNA: TGTGCCAGCAGTCCCGGGGGCCGGAGCGATGAGCAGTTCTTC. The full variable domain, completed using reference TRBV28 and TRBJ2-1, is DVKVTQSSRYLVKRTGEKVFLECVQDMDHENMFWYRQDPGLGLRLIYFSYDVKMKEKGDIPEGYSVSREKKERFSLILESASTNQTSMYLCASSPGGRSDEQFFGPGTRLTVL.

This chain connects TRBV7-9 to TRBJ2-5; D may be TRBD1 (5 bases). V lost 4 bases, J lost 4 bases, and 19 bases lay in between. CDR3 length: 16 amino acids. CDR1 and CDR2 from the germline V gene are SEHNR and FQNEAQ (reference sequence). The CDR3, as DNA: TGTGCCAGCAGCTCCCTTCAGGGCCGGCACGGAGAGACCCAGTACTTC. This sequence encodes CASSSLQGRHGETQYF.

V gene TRBV29-1 combines with J gene TRBJ1-2; TRBD1 aligns across 7 bases. V lost 6 bases, J lost 7 bases, and 5 bases stayed unmatched. The CDR3 length is 11 residues. The V gene's germline CDR1 is SQVTM and CDR2 ANQGSEA. The CDR3 nucleotides are TGCAGCGTGGGACAGTCCCGTGGCTACACCTTC. Protein product: CSVGQSRGYTF.

The rearrangement joins TRBV10-3 to TRBJ2-7, with TRBD1 matching over 12 bases. The germline CDR1 and CDR2 sequences are ENHRY and SYGVKD. Trimming cost V 8 bases and J 6 bases; bases outside gene matches: 5. The CDR3 is 13 amino acids. This CDR3 reads CAIRGQGASEQYF. The CDR3 DNA is TGTGCCATCCGGGGACAGGGGGCGAGCGAGCAGTACTTC.

This chain connects TRBV19 to TRBJ2-5; no definite D call. This CDR3 is built from 13 residues. Looked up from germline, CDR1 is LNHDA and CDR2 is SQIVND (reference sequence). V was clipped by 5 bases and J by 0 bases, with 7 bases between them. The CDR3 region is CASSGSDQETQYF. The CDR3 nucleotides read TGTGCCAGTAGTGGGTCAGACCAAGAGACCCAGTACTTC.

The chain combines TRBV30 with TRBJ1-4, with TRBD1 identical over 8 bases. The germline gives CDR1 GTSNPN, CDR2 SVGIG (reference sequence). CDR3 length equals 15 residues. V lost 2 bases and J lost 8; bases outside the gene matches: 10. The CDR3 protein is CAWSIQRDRQEKLFF. The CDR3 DNA is TGTGCCTGGAGTATACAAAGGGACAGGCAGGAAAAACTGTTTTTT.

The J gene is TRBJ1-1, the V gene TRBV5-1, with 7 bases matching TRBD1. CDR3 size: 13 residues. V dropped 3 bases and J dropped 6; count of bases not matched to a gene: 5. From germline, CDR1 is SGHRS and CDR2 YFSETQ. The CDR3 here is CASSWTGTPEAFF. In DNA, the CDR3 is TGCGCCAGCAGCTGGACAGGAACACCTGAAGCTTTCTTT.

This clone was seen only once. The chain recombines TRBV30 with TRBJ2-7, with D unresolved. There are 13 residues in the CDR3. The V and J ends lost 3 bases and 2 bases respectively, with 11 bases between them. Looked up from germline, CDR1 is GTSNPN and CDR2 is SVGIG (reference sequence). The CDR3 loop is CAWRGGVAYEQYF. DNA for the CDR3: TGTGCCTGGAGAGGTGGCGTAGCCTACGAGCAGTACTTC.

The rearrangement joins TRBV18 to TRBJ1-2, with D possibly TRBD1 on 6 matching bases. Germline CDR1 is KGHSH and CDR2 is LQKENI. V was clipped by 6 bases and J by 4 bases, with 15 bases between them. The CDR3 covers 14 residues. CDR3 DNA sequence: TGTGCCAGCTCCCGAGGCCAGGGGTCCTATGGCTACACCTTC. Protein product: CASSRGQGSYGYTF.

CDR3 nucleotides: TGCGCCAGCAGCTTGGATTTGGTGGGTGGCTACACCTTC. Translation gives CASSLDLVGGYTF. The chain joins TRBV5-1 to TRBJ1-2; D call uncertain. The germline V gene encodes CDR1 SGHRS and CDR2 YFSETQ. The CDR3 is made up of 13 amino acids. V lost 0 bases to trimming and J lost 7 bases, with 10 bases between them. The full variable domain, with the rest looked up from reference TRBV5-1 and TRBJ1-2, is KAGVTQTPRYLIKTRGQQVTLSCSPISGHRSVSWYQQTPGQGLQFLFEYFSETQRNKGNFPGRFSGRQFSNSRSEMNVSTLELGDSALYLCASSLDLVGGYTFGSGTRLTVV.

This clone was counted once. The V gene is TRBV19, the J gene TRBJ1-6; D is unclear. This CDR3 is built from 12 residues. The germline CDR1 and CDR2 sequences are LNHDA and SQIVND (reference sequence). Trimming stripped 7 bases from V and 5 bases from J, with 6 bases between. CDR3 nucleotide sequence: TGTGCCAGTACGAGCGATAATTCACCCCTCCACTTT. Protein: CASTSDNSPLHF.

J is TRBJ2-7 and V is TRBV15, with a possible D match to TRBD1 (6 bases). Between the trimmed V and J ends, which lost 0 bases and 7 bases, there was a span of 13 bases. CDR3 size: 14 residues. The germline gives CDR1 LNHNV, CDR2 YYDKDF (reference sequence). Here the CDR3 reads CATSREVFRGEQYF. The CDR3 DNA reads as TGTGCCACCAGCAGAGAGGTCTTCAGGGGAGAGCAGTACTTC.

This chain joins TRBV18 and TRBJ2-7; TRBD2 is a possible D gene (5 bases). CDR3 size: 16 residues. The germline CDR1 and CDR2 sequences are KGHSH and LQKENI. Trimming left V 6 bases short and J 0 bases short, with 18 bases between. CDR3 loop: CASSPPGSGSSYEQYF. The CDR3 coding sequence is TGTGCCAGCTCCCCCCCGGGCAGCGGTAGCTCCTACGAGCAGTACTTC.

The chain has TRBV2 and TRBJ2-3; unclear D gene. CDR3 size: 14 residues. V lost 10 bases, J lost 0 bases, and 14 bases lay in between. CDR1 and CDR2 (germline): SNHLY, FYNNEI. CDR3 residues: CATLYRTSTDTQYF. Here the CDR3 DNA reads TGTGCCACCCTGTACCGGACGAGCACAGATACGCAGTATTTT.

This chain uses TRBV9 with TRBJ2-3; 10 positions agree with TRBD1. V was clipped by 1 base and J by 4 bases; unmatched bases: 6. This CDR3 region has 16 residues. Germline CDR1 reads SGDLS; CDR2 reads YYNGEE. The CDR3 coding sequence is TGTGCCAGCAGCGTAAGCGGGACAGGGGTGGCAGATACGCAGTATTTT. Translation gives CASSVSGTGVADTQYF.

The chain employs TRBV25-1 and TRBJ1-6, with D tentatively TRBD1 (5 bases). The CDR3 loop spans 15 amino acids. With 2 bases removed from V and 8 bases from J, the gap between germline ends came to 13 bases. CDR1 is MGHDK and CDR2 is SYGVNS in the germline V gene. CDR3 nucleotide sequence: TGTGCCAGCAGTGAAGGTGGGACTGTACATTCACCCCTCCACTTT. Protein: CASSEGGTVHSPLHF. Variable domain in full (rest from reference TRBV25-1 and TRBJ1-6): EADIYQTPRYLVIGTGKKITLECSQTMGHDKMYWYQQDPGMELHLIHYSYGVNSTEKGDLSSESTVSRIRTEHFPLTLESARPSHTSQYLCASSEGGTVHSPLHFGNGTRLTVT.

The chain combines TRBV20-1 with TRBJ1-1; possibly TRBD1 for D (5 bases). The germline gives CDR1 DFQATT, CDR2 SNEGSKA (reference sequence). V was shortened by 3 bases and J by 5 bases, with 13 bases between the two germline ends. The CDR3 length is 13 residues. The CDR3 here is CSASSLEGTEAFF. CDR3 nucleotide sequence: TGCAGTGCTAGTTCCCTTGAGGGGACTGAAGCTTTCTTT.

The rearrangement links TRBV4-2 to TRBJ1-3; D perhaps matches TRBD1 (5 bases). The CDR3 has 15 residues. Germline V lookup: CDR1 LGHNA, CDR2 YNFKEQ. The V and J ends lost 3 bases and 0 bases respectively, with 9 bases between them. The CDR3 here is CASSHAGSSGNTIYF. The CDR3 nucleotides read TGTGCCAGCAGCCATGCAGGGAGCTCTGGAAACACCATATATTTT.

This chain connects TRBV2 to TRBJ2-7, with 7 bases fitting TRBD1. This CDR3 has 14 residues. V lost 7 bases and J lost 5; bases outside the gene matches: 11. Looked up from germline, CDR1 is SNHLY and CDR2 is FYNNEI. The CDR3: CASTLETGSHEQYF. The CDR3 DNA sequence: TGTGCCAGCACCTTAGAGACAGGGAGTCACGAGCAGTACTTC.

The V gene is TRBV30, the J gene TRBJ2-2; D is tentatively TRBD1 or TRBD2 (5 bases each). Trimming took off 2 bases at V and 6 bases at J, with 10 bases between the two ends. CDR1 GTSNPN and CDR2 SVGIG come from the germline V gene (reference sequence). The CDR3 length is 13 residues. CDR3 in DNA: TGTGCCTGGAGTTTGGGGGTACCCGGGGAGCTGTTTTTT. Protein product: CAWSLGVPGELFF.

This clone was recorded only once. The chain is built from TRBV3-1 (or the pseudogene TRBV3-2) and TRBJ1-2; D remains ambiguous. Per germline, CDR1 LGHDT and CDR2 YNNKEL (reference sequence). V was clipped by 8 bases and J by 5 bases, with 9 bases between them. This CDR3 is 11 amino acids long. The CDR3 sequence: CASGAKYGYTF. CDR3 coding DNA: TGTGCCAGCGGAGCAAAATATGGCTACACCTTC.

V is TRBV7-8 and J is TRBJ2-7; TRBD1 aligns across 8 bases. Germline CDR1 reads SGHVS; CDR2 reads FQNEAQ. Trimming cost V 5 bases and J 2 bases; bases outside gene matches: 2. This CDR3 region has 13 residues. The CDR3 nucleotides are TGTGCCAGCAGCGAGGGACAGGCCTACGAGCAGTACTTC. This translates into CASSEGQAYEQYF. Drawing the rest from reference TRBV7-8 and TRBJ2-7, the complete variable domain is GAGVSQSPRYKVAKRGQDVALRCDPISGHVSLFWYQQALGQGPEFLTYFQNEAQLDKSGLPSDRFFAERPEGSVSTLKIQRTQQEDSAVYLCASSEGQAYEQYFGPGTRLTVT.

This sequence joins TRBV10-1 and TRBJ2-7; 7 bases are a match to TRBD1. The CDR3 is made up of 15 amino acids. Germline V gene data show CDR1 as WNHNN and CDR2 as SYGVQD (reference sequence). With 0 bases clipped from V and 4 bases from J, the junction kept 6 bases outside the gene matches. The DNA for the CDR3 is TGCGCCAGCAGTGAGTCGAGAGGGGGCGGTTACGAGCAGTACTTC. This sequence encodes CASSESRGGGYEQYF.